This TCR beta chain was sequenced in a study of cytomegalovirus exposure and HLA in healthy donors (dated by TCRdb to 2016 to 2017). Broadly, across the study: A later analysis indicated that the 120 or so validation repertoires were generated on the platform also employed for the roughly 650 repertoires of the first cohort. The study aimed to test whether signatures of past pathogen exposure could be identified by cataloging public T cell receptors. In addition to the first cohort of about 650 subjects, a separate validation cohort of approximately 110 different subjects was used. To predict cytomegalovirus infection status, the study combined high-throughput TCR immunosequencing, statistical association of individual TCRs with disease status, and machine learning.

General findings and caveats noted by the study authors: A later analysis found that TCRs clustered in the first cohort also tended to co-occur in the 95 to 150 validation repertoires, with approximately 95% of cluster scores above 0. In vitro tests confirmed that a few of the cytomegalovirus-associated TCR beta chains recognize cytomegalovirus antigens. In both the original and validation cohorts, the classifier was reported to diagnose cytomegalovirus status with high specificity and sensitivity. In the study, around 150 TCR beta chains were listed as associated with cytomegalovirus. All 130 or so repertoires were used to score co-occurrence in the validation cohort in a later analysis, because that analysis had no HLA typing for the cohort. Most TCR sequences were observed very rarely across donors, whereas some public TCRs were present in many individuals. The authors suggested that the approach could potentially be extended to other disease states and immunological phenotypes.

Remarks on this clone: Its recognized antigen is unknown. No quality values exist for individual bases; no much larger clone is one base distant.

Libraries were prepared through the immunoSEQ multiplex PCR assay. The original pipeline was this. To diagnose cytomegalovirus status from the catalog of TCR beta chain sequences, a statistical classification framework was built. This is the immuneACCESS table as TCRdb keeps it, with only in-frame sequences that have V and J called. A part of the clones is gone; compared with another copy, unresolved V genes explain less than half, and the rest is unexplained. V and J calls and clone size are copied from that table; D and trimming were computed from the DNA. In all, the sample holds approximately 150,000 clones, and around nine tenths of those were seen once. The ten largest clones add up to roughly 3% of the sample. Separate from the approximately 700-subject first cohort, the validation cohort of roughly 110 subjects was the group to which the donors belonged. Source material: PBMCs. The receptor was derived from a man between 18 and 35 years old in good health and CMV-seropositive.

The CDR3 amino acid sequence is: CASSLGDKLRETQYF. The nucleotide sequence is given as TGTGCCAGCAGCTTAGGGGACAAACTTCGGGAGACCCAGTACTTC. Rearrangement joined TRBV7-2 to TRBJ2-5, and TRBD1 may be the D gene, going by 6 matching bases. V drops 1 base and J drops 5 bases, leaving 14 bases in between. CDR1 is given as SGHTA and CDR2 as FQGNSA, both from the germline V gene. Measured from the cysteine to the phenylalanine, the CDR3 is 15 residues long. This entry keeps only the CDR3 DNA: 45 bases, framed from base 1.